The 9 T cell receptor beta chains presented below share a single source sample, sequenced in a study of cytomegalovirus exposure and HLA in healthy donors. Sequencing was performed with immunoSEQ multiplex PCR; in TCRdb, only in-frame clones are kept and a portion is missing. This table has under 400,000 clones, 86% appearing once. Sequencing used PBMCs. The receptors shown here come from a woman aged 18-30 years in good health and CMV-seronegative.

V gene TRBV5-6 combines with J gene TRBJ1-1, with 10 bases lining up with TRBD1. J gave up 7 bases and V 6 bases, and 18 bases lay outside the gene matches. The CDR3 covers 17 residues. The germline CDR1 and CDR2 sequences are SGHDT and YYEEEE. CDR3 region: CASTFSPGQGSRNEAFF. The CDR3 bases are TGTGCCAGCACCTTTTCCCCGGGACAGGGGAGTAGAAATGAAGCTTTCTTT.

The chain carries TRBV9 and TRBJ2-2; D uncertain. The CDR3 covers 14 residues. Per germline, CDR1 SGDLS and CDR2 YYNGEE. The germline V and J ends were trimmed by 0 bases and 1 base, with 4 bases remaining between them. CDR3 region: CASSVDRNTGELFF. CDR3 bases: TGTGCCAGCAGCGTAGATAGGAACACCGGGGAGCTGTTTTTT.

V gene TRBV19 combines with J gene TRBJ1-1; weak D call: TRBD1 (6 bases). Trimming left V 3 bases short and J 5 bases short, with 13 bases between. The CDR3 sequence is 14 residues long. From germline, CDR1 is LNHDA and CDR2 SQIVND (reference sequence). The CDR3 DNA is TGTGCCAGTAGTATGGGGCAGGGGATGACTGAAGCTTTCTTT. It encodes CASSMGQGMTEAFF.

This clone was seen once. This chain connects TRBV30 to TRBJ2-1, with TRBD1 identical over 9 bases. In germline, CDR1 is GTSNPN, CDR2 SVGIG (reference sequence). J gave up 7 bases and V 8 bases, and 9 bases lay outside the gene matches. This CDR3 region has 13 residues. The CDR3 nucleotides read TGTGCCGCACAGGGGGCGCAAAAAAATGAGCAGTTCTTC. It specifies CAAQGAQKNEQFF. Together with reference TRBV30 and TRBJ2-1, the CDR3 gives the full variable domain: SQTIHQWPATLVQPVGSPLSLECTVEGTSNPNLYWYRQAAGRGLQLLFYSVGIGQISSEVPQNLSASRPQDRQFILSSKKLLLSDSGFYLCAAQGAQKNEQFFGPGTRLTVL.

This clone was observed once. V gene TRBV5-8 combines with J gene TRBJ1-6, with TRBD1 matching 8 bases. Germline CDR1 SGHTS, CDR2 YDEGEE. V lost 7 bases to trimming and J lost 1 base; unmatched junction nucleotides: 1. This CDR3 has 14 amino acids. Here the CDR3 DNA reads TGTGCCAGCTACAGGGGGTCCTATAATTCACCCCTCCACTTT. Amino acids: CASYRGSYNSPLHF.

This sequence joins TRBV12-5 and TRBJ2-5; maybe TRBD2 (6 bases). V was clipped by 1 base and J by 4 bases, with 19 bases between them. Per the germline V gene, CDR1 is LGHNT and CDR2 is FRNRAP. CDR3 size: 17 residues. The CDR3 reads CASGLAHRDSRGETQYF. CDR3 in DNA: TGTGCTAGTGGTTTGGCACACCGGGACTCCCGGGGAGAGACCCAGTACTTC.

The CDR3 here is CASTRIGGSLYNEQFF. The DNA of the CDR3 is TGTGCCAGCACCAGAATCGGGGGGTCTCTATACAATGAGCAGTTCTTC. This chain links TRBV5-4 with TRBJ2-1; 7 bases are shared with TRBD2. This CDR3 comprises 16 residues. CDR1 SGHNT and CDR2 YYREEE come from the germline V gene (reference sequence). Trimming cost V 6 bases and J 4 bases; bases outside gene matches: 13.

This clone appeared once. The chain is built from TRBV5-5 and TRBJ1-4; possibly TRBD1 for D (6 bases). Trimming left V 4 bases short and J 4 bases short, with 17 bases between. This CDR3 is built from 16 residues. Germline V gives CDR1 SGHKS, CDR2 YYEKEE (reference sequence). The CDR3 nucleotides read TGTGCCAGCAGCGGTATACAGGGAGACATTAATGAAAAACTGTTTTTT. It translates to CASSGIQGDINEKLFF.

This clone showed up just once. V usage is TRBV28 and J usage is TRBJ2-5; tentative D call: TRBD1 (6 bases). The CDR3 is 15 amino acids. V was shortened by 4 bases and J by 5 bases, with 17 bases between the two germline ends. CDR1 MDHEN and CDR2 SYDVKM come from the germline V gene. The CDR3 here is CASSSPRQAGETQYF. The CDR3 DNA reads as TGTGCCAGCAGTTCTCCACGACAGGCCGGGGAGACCCAGTACTTC.